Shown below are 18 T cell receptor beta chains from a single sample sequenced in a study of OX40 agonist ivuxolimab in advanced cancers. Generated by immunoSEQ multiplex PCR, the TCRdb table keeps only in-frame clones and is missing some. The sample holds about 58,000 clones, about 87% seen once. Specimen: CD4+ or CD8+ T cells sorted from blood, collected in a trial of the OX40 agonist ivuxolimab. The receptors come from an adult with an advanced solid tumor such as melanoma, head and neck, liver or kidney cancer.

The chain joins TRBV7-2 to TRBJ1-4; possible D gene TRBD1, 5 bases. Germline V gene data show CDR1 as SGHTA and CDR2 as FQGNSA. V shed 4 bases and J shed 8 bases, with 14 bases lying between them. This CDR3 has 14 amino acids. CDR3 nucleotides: TGTGCCAGCAGCTCTCAGGGAAATTTCGAAAAACTGTTTTTT. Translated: CASSSQGNFEKLFF.

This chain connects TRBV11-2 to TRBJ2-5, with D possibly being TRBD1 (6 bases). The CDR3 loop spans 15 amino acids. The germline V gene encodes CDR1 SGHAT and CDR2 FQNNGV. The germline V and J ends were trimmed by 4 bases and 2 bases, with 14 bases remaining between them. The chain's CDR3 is CASSSGTSRQETQYF. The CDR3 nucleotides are TGTGCCAGCAGCTCCGGGACATCAAGGCAAGAGACCCAGTACTTC. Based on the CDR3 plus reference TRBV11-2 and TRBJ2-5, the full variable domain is EAGVAQSPRYKIIEKRQSVAFWCNPISGHATLYWYQQILGQGPKLLIQFQNNGVVDDSQLPKDRFSAERLKGVDSTLKIQPAKLEDSAVYLCASSSGTSRQETQYFGPGTRLLVL.

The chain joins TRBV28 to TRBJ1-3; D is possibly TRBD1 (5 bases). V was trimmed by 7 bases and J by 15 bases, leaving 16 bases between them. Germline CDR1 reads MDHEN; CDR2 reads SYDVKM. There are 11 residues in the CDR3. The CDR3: CASKGEGIAYF. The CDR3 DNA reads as TGTGCCAGCAAAGGGGAGGGGATCGCATATTTT.

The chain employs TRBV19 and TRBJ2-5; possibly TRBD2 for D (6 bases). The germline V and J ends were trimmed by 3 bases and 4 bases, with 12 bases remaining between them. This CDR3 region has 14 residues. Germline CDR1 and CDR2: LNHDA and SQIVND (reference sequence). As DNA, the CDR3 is TGTGCCAGTAGTATGTGGGGGGATCGAGAGACCCAGTACTTC. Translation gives CASSMWGDRETQYF. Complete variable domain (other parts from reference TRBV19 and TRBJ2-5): DGGITQSPKYLFRKEGQNVTLSCEQNLNHDAMYWYRQDPGQGLRLIYYSQIVNDFQKGDIAEGYSVSREKKESFPLTVTSAQKNPTAFYLCASSMWGDRETQYFGPGTRLLVL.

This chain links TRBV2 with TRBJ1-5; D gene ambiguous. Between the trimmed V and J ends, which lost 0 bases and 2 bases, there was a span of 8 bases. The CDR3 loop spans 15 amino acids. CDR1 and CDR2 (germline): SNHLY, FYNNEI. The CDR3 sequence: CASSEAKRGNQPQHF. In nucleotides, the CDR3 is TGTGCCAGCAGTGAAGCGAAAAGAGGCAATCAGCCCCAGCATTTT.

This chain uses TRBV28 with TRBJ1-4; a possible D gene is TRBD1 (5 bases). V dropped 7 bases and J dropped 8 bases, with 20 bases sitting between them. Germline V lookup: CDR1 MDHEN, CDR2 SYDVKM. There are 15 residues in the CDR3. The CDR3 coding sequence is TGTGCCAGCAAAAACGGCGGGGCATCTGGCGAAAAACTGTTTTTT. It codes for CASKNGGASGEKLFF.

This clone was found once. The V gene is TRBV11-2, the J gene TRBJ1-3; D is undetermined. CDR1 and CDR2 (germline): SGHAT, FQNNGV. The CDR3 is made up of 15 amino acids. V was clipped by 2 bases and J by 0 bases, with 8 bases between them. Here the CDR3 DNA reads TGTGCCAGCAGCTTAACTCCGGGCTCTGGAAACACCATATATTTT. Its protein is CASSLTPGSGNTIYF.

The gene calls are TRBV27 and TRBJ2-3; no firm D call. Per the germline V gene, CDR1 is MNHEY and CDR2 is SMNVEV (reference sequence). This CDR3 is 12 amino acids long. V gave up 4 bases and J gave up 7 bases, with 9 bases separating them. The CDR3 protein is CASSSLANTQYF. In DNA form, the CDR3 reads TGTGCCAGCAGTTCATTAGCTAATACGCAGTATTTT.

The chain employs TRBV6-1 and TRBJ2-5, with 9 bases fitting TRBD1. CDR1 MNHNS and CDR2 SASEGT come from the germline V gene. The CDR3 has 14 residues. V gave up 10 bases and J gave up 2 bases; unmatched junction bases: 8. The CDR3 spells CATQTGGYQETQYF. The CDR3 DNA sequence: TGTGCCACCCAGACAGGGGGATATCAAGAGACCCAGTACTTC.

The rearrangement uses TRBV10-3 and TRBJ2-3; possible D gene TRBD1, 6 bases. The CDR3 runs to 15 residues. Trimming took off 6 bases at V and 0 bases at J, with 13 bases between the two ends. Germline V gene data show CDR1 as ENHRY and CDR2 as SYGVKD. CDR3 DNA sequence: TGTGCCATCAGCGCTTCTACAGGGAGCACAGATACGCAGTATTTT. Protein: CAISASTGSTDTQYF.

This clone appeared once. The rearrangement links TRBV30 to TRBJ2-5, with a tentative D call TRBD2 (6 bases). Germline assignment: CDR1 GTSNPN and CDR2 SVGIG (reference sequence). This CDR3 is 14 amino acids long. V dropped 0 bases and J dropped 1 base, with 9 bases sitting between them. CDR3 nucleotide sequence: TGTGCCTGGAGTGTGGGAGGCAGCCAAGAGACCCAGTACTTC. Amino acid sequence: CAWSVGGSQETQYF. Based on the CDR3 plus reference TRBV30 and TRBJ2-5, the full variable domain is SQTIHQWPATLVQPVGSPLSLECTVEGTSNPNLYWYRQAAGRGLQLLFYSVGIGQISSEVPQNLSASRPQDRQFILSSKKLLLSDSGFYLCAWSVGGSQETQYFGPGTRLLVL.

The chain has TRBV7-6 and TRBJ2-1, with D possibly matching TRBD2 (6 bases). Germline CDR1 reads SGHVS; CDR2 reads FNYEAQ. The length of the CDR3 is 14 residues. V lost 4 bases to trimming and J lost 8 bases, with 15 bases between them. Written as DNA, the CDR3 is TGTGCCAGCAGCTACGTGTCTAGCGACGATGAGCAGTTCTTC. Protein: CASSYVSSDDEQFF.

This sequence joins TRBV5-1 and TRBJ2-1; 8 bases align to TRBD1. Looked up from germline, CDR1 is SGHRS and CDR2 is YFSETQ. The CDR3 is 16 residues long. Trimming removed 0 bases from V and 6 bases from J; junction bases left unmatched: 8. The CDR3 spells CASSLAGNRGVNEQFF. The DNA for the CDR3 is TGCGCCAGCAGCTTGGCAGGGAACAGGGGGGTCAATGAGCAGTTCTTC.

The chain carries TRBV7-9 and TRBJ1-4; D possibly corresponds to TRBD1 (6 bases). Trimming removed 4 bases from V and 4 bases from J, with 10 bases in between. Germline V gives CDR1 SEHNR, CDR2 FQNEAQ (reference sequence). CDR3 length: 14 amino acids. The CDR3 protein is CASSSGQLNEKLFF. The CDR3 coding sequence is TGTGCCAGCAGCTCTGGACAGCTTAATGAAAAACTGTTTTTT.

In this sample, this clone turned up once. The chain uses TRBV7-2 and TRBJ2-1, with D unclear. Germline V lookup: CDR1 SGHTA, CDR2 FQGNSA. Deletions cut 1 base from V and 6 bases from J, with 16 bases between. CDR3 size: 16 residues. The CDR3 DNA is TGTGCCAGCAGCTTAGAAGCCACCAATCCCCTCAATGAGCAGTTCTTC. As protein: CASSLEATNPLNEQFF.

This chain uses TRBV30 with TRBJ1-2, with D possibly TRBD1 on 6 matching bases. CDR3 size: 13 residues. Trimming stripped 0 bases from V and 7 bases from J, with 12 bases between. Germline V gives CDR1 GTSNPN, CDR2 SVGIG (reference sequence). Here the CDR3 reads CAWSVGRGGGYTF. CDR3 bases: TGTGCCTGGAGTGTAGGCAGGGGAGGTGGCTACACCTTC.

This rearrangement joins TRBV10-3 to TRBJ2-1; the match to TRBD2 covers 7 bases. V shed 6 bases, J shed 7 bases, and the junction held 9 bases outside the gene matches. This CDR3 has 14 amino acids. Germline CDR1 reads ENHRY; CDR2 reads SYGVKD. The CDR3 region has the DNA TGTGCCATCAGGACTGGCGGGAGCGAGAATGAGCAGTTCTTC. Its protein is CAIRTGGSENEQFF.

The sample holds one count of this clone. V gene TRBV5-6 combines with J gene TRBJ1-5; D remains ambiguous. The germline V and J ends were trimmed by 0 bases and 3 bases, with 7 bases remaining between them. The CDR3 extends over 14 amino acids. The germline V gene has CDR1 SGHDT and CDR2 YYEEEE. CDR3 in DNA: TGTGCCAGCAGCTTGGGACGGTACAATCAGCCCCAGCATTTT. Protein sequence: CASSLGRYNQPQHF. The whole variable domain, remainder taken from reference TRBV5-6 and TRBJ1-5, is DAGVTQSPTHLIKTRGQQVTLRCSPKSGHDTVSWYQQALGQGPQFIFQYYEEEERQRGNFPDRFSGHQFPNYSSELNVNALLLGDSALYLCASSLGRYNQPQHFGDGTRLSIL.